These T cell receptor beta chains were read from a single sample in a study of CD8+ T cells in alopecia areata. The repertoire was sequenced with immunoSEQ multiplex PCR; TCRdb's copy has only in-frame clones and lacks some. This table holds 70,000 or so clones, approximately 60% found once. The input for sequencing was CD8+ T cells sorted from blood, taken at week 0. The source is a human donor with alopecia areata. Each CDR3 is given with its conserved first and last residue. The D gene is left open where the match is weak. Clone size is shown for a subset of rows, as once, few, many or a class of expanded clone.

v_call	clone_size	d_call	j_call	cdr3_aa	cdr3_nt
TRBV30	.	TRBD1	TRBJ2-7	CAWSGGQGPYEQYF	TGTGCCTGGAGTGGTGGACAGGGACCCTACGAGCAGTACTTC
TRBV29-1	.	.	TRBJ2-3	CSVEGTDTQYF	TGCAGCGTTGAAGGAACAGATACGCAGTATTTT
TRBV27	.	TRBD1	TRBJ2-5	CASRQAGGRETQYF	TGTGCCAGCAGGCAGGCAGGGGGCCGGGAGACCCAGTACTTC
TRBV7-2	few	.	TRBJ2-7	CASSSPGYEQYF	TGTGCCAGCAGCTCCCCGGGGTACGAGCAGTACTTC
TRBV6-1	few	TRBD2	TRBJ2-5	CASSRLAGAQETQYF	TGTGCCAGCAGTAGACTAGCGGGGGCCCAAGAGACCCAGTACTTC
TRBV9	.	.	TRBJ2-2	CASSATGGPDTGELFF	TGTGCCAGCAGCGCTACGGGGGGCCCGGACACCGGGGAGCTGTTTTTT
TRBV4-3	.	.	TRBJ2-7	CASSQAGFSYEQYF	TGCGCCAGCAGCCAAGCCGGGTTTTCGTACGAGCAGTACTTC
TRBV9	.	TRBD2	TRBJ2-1	CASSPLTSEAYNEQFF	TGTGCCAGCAGCCCCCTGACTAGCGAGGCCTACAATGAGCAGTTCTTC
TRBV29-1	few	TRBD2	TRBJ2-1	CSVEEETSGGSEQFF	TGCAGCGTTGAAGAGGAAACTAGCGGGGGTAGTGAGCAGTTCTTC
TRBV10-2	.	.	TRBJ1-2	CASSESRGNNYGYTF	TGCGCCAGCAGTGAGAGTAGGGGAAATAACTATGGCTACACCTTC
TRBV9	.	TRBD2	TRBJ2-3	CASALAGEPDTQYF	TGTGCCAGCGCACTAGCGGGAGAACCAGATACGCAGTATTTT
TRBV7-9	few	TRBD1	TRBJ2-3	CASSGDRGIRADTQYF	TGTGCCAGCAGCGGAGACAGGGGTATTAGGGCAGATACGCAGTATTTT
TRBV4-1	few	.	TRBJ1-1	CASSQGSNGVTEAFF	TGCGCCAGCAGCCAGGGGAGTAACGGGGTTACTGAAGCTTTCTTT
TRBV6-5	.	TRBD2	TRBJ2-7	CASSPPGLYPYEQYF	TGTGCCAGCAGTCCCCCGGGACTATACCCCTACGAGCAGTACTTC
TRBV28	few	.	TRBJ2-5	CASSLRVGGQETQYF	TGTGCCAGCAGTTTGCGGGTAGGGGGCCAAGAGACCCAGTACTTC
TRBV29-1	.	.	TRBJ2-7	CSVESETSYEQYF	TGCAGCGTTGAGTCAGAGACCTCCTACGAGCAGTACTTC
TRBV7-7	.	.	TRBJ2-1	CASSLGIGSYNEQFF	TGTGCCAGCAGCTTGGGGATAGGCTCCTACAATGAGCAGTTCTTC
TRBV28	.	.	TRBJ2-6	CASSNKRLEPTGANVLTF	TGTGCCAGCAGCAATAAGAGACTAGAACCCACTGGGGCCAACGTCCTGACTTTC
TRBV7-3	.	.	TRBJ2-2	CASSLIGTPTGELFF	TGTGCCAGCAGCTTAATCGGGACACCCACCGGGGAGCTGTTTTTT
TRBV5-1	few	.	TRBJ2-7	CASSLEVSYEQYF	TGCGCCAGCAGCTTGGAGGTATCCTACGAGCAGTACTTC
TRBV7-2	.	TRBD2	TRBJ2-5	CASSYTSGQETQYF	TGTGCCAGCAGTTACACTAGCGGACAAGAGACCCAGTACTTC
TRBV6-1	few	.	TRBJ1-1	CASSAVGTEAFF	TGTGCCAGCAGTGCGGTTGGTACTGAAGCTTTCTTT
TRBV5-6	.	.	TRBJ2-1	CASSLVGGNEQFF	TGTGCCAGCAGCTTGGTAGGGGGGAATGAGCAGTTCTTC
TRBV29-1	few	.	TRBJ2-5	CSVDLEYQETQYF	TGCAGCGTTGATCTAGAGTACCAAGAGACCCAGTACTTC
TRBV6-4	.	.	TRBJ2-3	CASSDGGGTDTQYF	TGTGCCAGCAGTGACGGGGGCGGCACAGATACGCAGTATTTT
TRBV29-1	.	.	TRBJ1-1	CSVVDVGTEAFF	TGCAGCGTTGTAGACGTGGGCACTGAAGCTTTCTTT
TRBV7-9	.	.	TRBJ2-7	CASASGEKAYEQYF	TGTGCCAGTGCCTCGGGAGAGAAGGCCTACGAGCAGTACTTC
TRBV27	.	.	TRBJ2-2	CASSLGGTGELFF	TGTGCCAGCAGCTTAGGGGGGACCGGGGAGCTGTTTTTT
TRBV2	.	.	TRBJ1-1	CASRGRNTEAFF	TGTGCCAGCCGTGGTCGGAACACTGAAGCTTTCTTT
TRBV29-1	.	TRBD1	TRBJ2-2	CSVEEGQGPYTGELFF	TGCAGCGTTGAGGAGGGACAGGGGCCGTACACCGGGGAGCTGTTTTTT
TRBV2	.	TRBD1	TRBJ1-2	CASSGQGEHGYTF	TGTGCCAGCAGTGGGCAGGGGGAACATGGCTACACCTTC
TRBV7-6	.	TRBD1	TRBJ2-5	CASRPGGEETQYF	TGTGCCAGCAGACCAGGGGGCGAGGAGACCCAGTACTTC
TRBV4-1	.	TRBD1	TRBJ1-6	CASSQAGGPLHF	TGCGCCAGCAGCCAAGCAGGGGGGCCCCTCCACTTT
TRBV6-5	.	.	TRBJ2-7	CASSYVGAYEQYF	TGTGCCAGCAGTTACGTGGGCGCCTACGAGCAGTACTTC
TRBV5-1	few	TRBD2	TRBJ2-7	CASSATASGRDPYEQYF	TGCGCCAGCAGCGCGACGGCTAGCGGGAGAGATCCCTACGAGCAGTACTTC
TRBV13	.	.	TRBJ2-3	CASSFRTRELVTDTQYF	TGTGCCAGCAGCTTCAGAACACGGGAGTTAGTAACAGATACGCAGTATTTT
TRBV4-1	.	.	TRBJ2-7	CASGQYDSPLEQYF	TGCGCCAGCGGGCAATACGACAGTCCCCTCGAGCAGTACTTC
TRBV28	many	.	TRBJ2-2	CASSFPGELFF	TGTGCCAGCAGTTTCCCCGGGGAGCTGTTTTTT
TRBV29-1	.	TRBD2	TRBJ2-3	CSVESGLAGGPGDTQYF	TGCAGCGTTGAGTCGGGACTAGCGGGGGGGCCGGGAGATACGCAGTATTTT
TRBV4-3	.	TRBD2	TRBJ2-7	CASSQALWTSGDEQYF	TGCGCCAGCAGCCAGGCCCTCTGGACTAGCGGGGACGAGCAGTACTTC
TRBV27	.	TRBD2	TRBJ2-7	CASSLSGGVEGRKYF	TGTGCCAGCAGTTTATCGGGGGGGGTCGAAGGGAGGAAGTACTTC
TRBV6-5	.	.	TRBJ2-5	CASSYSPETQYF	TGTGCCAGCAGTTACAGTCCGGAGACCCAGTACTTC
TRBV7-2	.	.	TRBJ2-3	CASSPDLTYTDTQYF	TGTGCCAGCAGTCCGGACCTTACTTACACAGATACGCAGTATTTT